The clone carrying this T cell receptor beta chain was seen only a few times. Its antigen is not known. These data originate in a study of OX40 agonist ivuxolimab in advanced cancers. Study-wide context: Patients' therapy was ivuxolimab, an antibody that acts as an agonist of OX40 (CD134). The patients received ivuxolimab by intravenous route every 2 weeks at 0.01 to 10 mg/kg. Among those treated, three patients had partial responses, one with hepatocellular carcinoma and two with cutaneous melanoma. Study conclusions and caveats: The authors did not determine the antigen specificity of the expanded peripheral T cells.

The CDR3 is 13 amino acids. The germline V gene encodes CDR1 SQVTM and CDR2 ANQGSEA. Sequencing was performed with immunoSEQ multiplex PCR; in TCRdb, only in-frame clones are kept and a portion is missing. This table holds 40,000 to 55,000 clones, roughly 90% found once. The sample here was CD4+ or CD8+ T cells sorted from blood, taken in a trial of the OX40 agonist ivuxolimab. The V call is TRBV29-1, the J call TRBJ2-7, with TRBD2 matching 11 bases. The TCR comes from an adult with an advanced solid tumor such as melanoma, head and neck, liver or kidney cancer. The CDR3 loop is CTVAGGKDYEQYF. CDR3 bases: TGCACCGTAGCGGGAGGGAAAGACTACGAGCAGTACTTC.